The 8 T cell receptor beta chains below come from one sample, sequenced in a study of blood T cell repertoires in COVID-19 (TCRdb year 2020). The library was obtained by the immunoSEQ multiplex PCR assay. TCRdb re-hosts the immuneACCESS table, in-frame sequences only. Its copies lack some clones; in the studies checked, an unresolved V gene accounts for under half of them, and the cause for the rest is not known. The sample profile shows roughly 400,000 clones; just under 90% of them were found once. Clones ranked in the top ten supply less than 2% of the sample. Sequencing input: PBMCs or T cells enriched from blood (not recorded which). The receptors here all came from a woman in her twenties or thirties who had recovered from COVID-19.

CDR3 sequence reads: CASSRPGTGYYGYTF. CDR3 DNA sequence: TGTGCCAGCAGCCGTCCCGGGACAGGTTACTATGGCTACACCTTC. V usage is TRBV11-2 and J usage is TRBJ1-2; 8 positions match TRBD1. Per germline, CDR1 SGHAT and CDR2 FQNNGV. Losses at the gene ends were 5 bases for V and 3 bases for J; bases not matched to a gene: 8. The CDR3 totals 15 residues.

V and J are TRBV27 and TRBJ2-1; maybe TRBD1 (6 bases). V lost 5 bases and J lost 8, with 31 bases in between. CDR3 length: 19 residues. Germline loops: CDR1 MNHEY, CDR2 SMNVEV (reference sequence). CDR3 DNA: TGTGCCAGCAGTGCTAATAGAACTCTTTGGACAGCCCCGAGGTATGAGCAGTTCTTC. It codes for CASSANRTLWTAPRYEQFF.

V gene TRBV28 combines with J gene TRBJ1-6, with D tentatively TRBD1 (6 bases). Between the trimmed V and J ends, which lost 2 bases and 7 bases, there was a span of 18 bases. Per the germline V gene, CDR1 is MDHEN and CDR2 is SYDVKM. The CDR3 loop spans 17 amino acids. CDR3 nucleotide sequence: TGTGCCAGCAGTTTAAGGTTACAGGGAGCTCCCAATTCACCCCTCCACTTT. This gives the protein CASSLRLQGAPNSPLHF.

This chain uses TRBV5-1 with TRBJ1-6; D is unresolved. V lost 6 bases and J 7 bases, leaving 11 bases between the germline ends. The CDR3 runs to 13 residues. The V gene's germline CDR1 is SGHRS and CDR2 YFSETQ. CDR3 sequence: CASKETDNSPLHF. The CDR3 DNA reads TGCGCCAGCAAGGAAACAGACAATTCACCCCTCCACTTT.

The V and J genes are TRBV28 and TRBJ1-3, with D hard to call. CDR3 size: 14 residues. The germline V and J ends were trimmed by 3 bases and 0 bases, with 6 bases remaining between them. CDR1 MDHEN and CDR2 SYDVKM come from the germline V gene. CDR3 in amino acids: CASSFPNSGNTIYF. The CDR3, as DNA: TGTGCCAGCAGTTTCCCCAACTCTGGAAACACCATATATTTT.

This rearrangement joins TRBV7-8 to TRBJ2-7; no clear D gene. With 3 bases removed from V and 2 bases from J, the gap between germline ends came to 5 bases. The CDR3 covers 12 residues. Germline CDR1 is SGHVS and CDR2 is FQNEAQ. CDR3 loop: CASSFPAYEQYF. The CDR3 DNA reads TGTGCCAGCAGCTTCCCAGCCTACGAGCAGTACTTC.

The J gene is TRBJ1-2, the V gene TRBV5-4; D may be TRBD1 (5 bases). The CDR3 consists of 12 residues. Per the germline V gene, CDR1 is SGHNT and CDR2 is YYREEE (reference sequence). Trimming stripped 10 bases from V and 0 bases from J, with 10 bases between. In DNA form, the CDR3 reads TGTGCCGGATCGACAGCTAACTATGGCTACACCTTC. Its translation: CAGSTANYGYTF. The full variable domain, rest sourced from reference TRBV5-4 and TRBJ1-2, is ETGVTQSPTHLIKTRGQQVTLRCSSQSGHNTVSWYQQALGQGPQFIFQYYREEENGRGNFPPRFSGLQFPNYSSELNVNALELDDSALYLCAGSTANYGYTFGSGTRLTVV.

The chain joins TRBV10-3 to TRBJ1-2; TRBD1 matches at 7 bases. The length of the CDR3 is 14 residues. Germline V gene data show CDR1 as ENHRY and CDR2 as SYGVKD. Trimming cost V 0 bases and J 7 bases; bases outside gene matches: 5. The CDR3 coding sequence is TGTGCCATCAGTGAGTCAACAGGGGAGCGTGGCTACACCTTC. It codes for CAISESTGERGYTF.